This T cell receptor beta chain was sequenced for a study of T cell repertoires in cytomegalovirus infection. MiXCR, applied by TCRdb to the reads, yields one record per CDR3 protein. The sample contains a few hundred thousand distinct CDR3 sequences, 15% to 20% of which appear only once. The V end lost 1 base, the J end lost 8 bases, and 18 bases lay between the germline ends. CDR1 is SEHNR and CDR2 is FQNEAQ in the germline V gene (reference sequence). This CDR3 contains 16 residues. The clonotype comes from a human donor in good health (CMV status not recorded). Some clones in this sample may be carry-over from other donors' samples. The V and J genes are TRBV7-9 and TRBJ2-1, with D perhaps being TRBD1 or TRBD2 (6 bases each). Sequencing was carried out using PBMCs. In DNA form, the CDR3 reads TGTGCCAGCAGCTTAGAGAGGGGGGCCGCCTTCCATGAGCAGTTCTTC. This gives the protein CASSLERGAAFHEQFF. Full variable domain (outside the CDR3, taken from reference TRBV7-9 and TRBJ2-1): DTGVSQNPRHKITKRGQNVTFRCDPISEHNRLYWYRQTLGQGPEFLTYFQNEAQLEKSRLLSDRFSAERPKGSFSTLEIQRTEQGDSAMYLCASSLERGAAFHEQFFGPGTRLTVL.